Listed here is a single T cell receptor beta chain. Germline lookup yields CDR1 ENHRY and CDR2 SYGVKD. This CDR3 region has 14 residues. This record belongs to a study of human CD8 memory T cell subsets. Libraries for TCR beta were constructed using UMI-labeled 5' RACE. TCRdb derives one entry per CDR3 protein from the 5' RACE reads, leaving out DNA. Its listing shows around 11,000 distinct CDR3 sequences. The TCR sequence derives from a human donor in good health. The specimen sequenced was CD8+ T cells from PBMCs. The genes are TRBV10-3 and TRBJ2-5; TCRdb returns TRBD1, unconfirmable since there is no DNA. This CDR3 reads CAISESGGLETQYF.